A single sample is the source of the 10 T cell receptor beta chains below, sequenced in a study of blood T cell repertoires in COVID-19. Repertoires were generated with immunoSEQ multiplex PCR, while TCRdb's copy carries only in-frame clones and drops some. The sample has around 310,000 clones, 90% seen once. The sequencing sample was made of peripheral blood. These receptor sequences come from a woman aged 40 to 55 with COVID-19, enrolled during active disease.

The genes are TRBV19 and TRBJ1-1, with D possibly matching TRBD1 (6 bases). The CDR3 is 14 residues long. V gave up 5 bases and J gave up 1 base, with 11 bases separating them. The germline V gene encodes CDR1 LNHDA and CDR2 SQIVND (reference sequence). CDR3 coding DNA: TGTGCCAGTAGTCACAGGGTGGAGAACACTGAAGCTTTCTTT. This encodes CASSHRVENTEAFF.

This chain links TRBV7-2 with TRBJ2-7; D possibly corresponds to TRBD2 (7 bases). The CDR3 consists of 14 residues. Trimming removed 1 base from V and 6 bases from J, with 13 bases in between. Germline-derived CDR1 and CDR2 are SGHTA and FQGNSA. CDR3 residues: CASSLVAGAVEQYF. The CDR3 DNA is TGTGCCAGCAGCTTAGTCGCGGGGGCGGTCGAGCAGTACTTC.

The genes are TRBV19 and TRBJ1-5, with a tentative D call TRBD1 (6 bases). The CDR3 has 16 amino acids. The germline gives CDR1 LNHDA, CDR2 SQIVND (reference sequence). Trimming removed 4 bases at V and 0 bases at J, with 13 bases between. CDR3 sequence (DNA): TGTGCCAGTAGTACACACACAGGGAATAGCAATCAGCCCCAGCATTTT. This translates into CASSTHTGNSNQPQHF.

The rearrangement uses TRBV10-3 and TRBJ2-3, with TRBD2 as a possible D gene (6 bases). The CDR3 is 16 residues long. V lost 3 bases and J 2 bases, leaving 15 bases between the germline ends. CDR1 is ENHRY, CDR2 SYGVKD, per germline. Written as DNA, the CDR3 is TGTGCCATCAGTGAAGGGACTGGAGGCCCCACAGATACGCAGTATTTT. Protein: CAISEGTGGPTDTQYF.

This clone was detected only once. The chain employs TRBV5-1 and TRBJ1-1; 8 nucleotides line up with TRBD1. Germline-derived CDR1 and CDR2 are SGHRS and YFSETQ. The V and J ends lost 0 bases and 3 bases, in that order; junction bases with no gene match: 16. There are 19 residues in the CDR3. The CDR3 DNA follows: TGCGCCAGCAGCTTGGCCCCCGGACAGGGAGTAACAAGATACACTGAAGCTTTCTTT. Its protein is CASSLAPGQGVTRYTEAFF. Using reference TRBV5-1 and TRBJ1-1 for the parts outside the CDR3, the full variable domain is KAGVTQTPRYLIKTRGQQVTLSCSPISGHRSVSWYQQTPGQGLQFLFEYFSETQRNKGNFPGRFSGRQFSNSRSEMNVSTLELGDSALYLCASSLAPGQGVTRYTEAFFGQGTRLTVV.

The chain has TRBV4-2 and TRBJ2-3; D might be TRBD2 (6 bases). The germline gives CDR1 LGHNA, CDR2 YNFKEQ. The V and J ends lost 0 bases and 0 bases respectively, with 10 bases between them. The CDR3 runs 16 residues. In DNA form, the CDR3 reads TGTGCCAGCAGCCAAGATGTGGCGGGGAGCACAGATACGCAGTATTTT. Protein sequence: CASSQDVAGSTDTQYF.

The chain employs TRBV7-9 and TRBJ1-4; a weak D match, TRBD1 (5 bases). V dropped 5 bases and J dropped 4 bases, with 11 bases sitting between them. Per the germline V gene, CDR1 is SEHNR and CDR2 is FQNEAQ (reference sequence). This CDR3 has 14 amino acids. In DNA, the CDR3 is TGTGCCAGCAGCCGCGACAGTAATAATGAAAAACTGTTTTTT. Its translation is CASSRDSNNEKLFF. Combining the CDR3 with reference TRBV7-9 and TRBJ1-4 gives the whole variable domain DTGVSQNPRHKITKRGQNVTFRCDPISEHNRLYWYRQTLGQGPEFLTYFQNEAQLEKSRLLSDRFSAERPKGSFSTLEIQRTEQGDSAMYLCASSRDSNNEKLFFGSGTQLSVL.

The genes are TRBV6-5 and TRBJ1-5; 8 bases line up with TRBD1. Trimming took 6 bases from V and 5 from J; bases not matched to a gene: 9. This CDR3 contains 15 residues. CDR1 is MNHEY and CDR2 is SVGAGI in the germline V gene. The CDR3 DNA sequence: TGTGCCAGCAGACTCCGACAGGGGAGGGATCAGCCCCAGCATTTT. It yields the protein CASRLRQGRDQPQHF.

This chain links TRBV7-3 with TRBJ1-1, with D tentatively TRBD1 (6 bases). This CDR3 has 13 residues. Trimming left V 5 bases short and J 3 bases short, with 10 bases between. Per germline, CDR1 SGHTA and CDR2 FQGTGA. CDR3 residues: CASSPYRDTEAFF. The CDR3 bases are TGTGCCAGCAGCCCATACAGGGACACTGAAGCTTTCTTT.

V gene TRBV19 combines with J gene TRBJ2-7; tentatively, D is TRBD1 (7 bases). V dropped 3 bases and J dropped 5 bases, with 20 bases sitting between them. CDR3 length: 16 amino acids. The germline V gene encodes CDR1 LNHDA and CDR2 SQIVND (reference sequence). The CDR3 DNA is TGTGCCAGTAGTATTGGCTCTCCCGACAGGGAGGACGAGCAGTACTTC. As protein: CASSIGSPDREDEQYF.